This is a list of T cell receptor beta chains from one sample in a study of blood T cell repertoires in COVID-19. Profiling relied on immunoSEQ multiplex PCR, and the TCRdb table lists in-frame clones only, not all of them. The top ten clones hold 1.5% to 2% of a sample with some 96,000 clones, about 88% of them seen once. Sequenced sample: peripheral blood. The source is an elderly man with acute or convalescent COVID-19. The CDR3 runs from the conserved cysteine through the conserved F or W. The D gene is left open where the match is weak. Expanded clones are given a class, and other clones once, few, many or no size at all.

J: TRBJ2-5
V: TRBV6-5
D: TRBD2
size: NA
DNA: TGTGCCAGTAAACTAGCGGGAGGACAACAAGAGACCCAGTACTTC
CDR3: CASKLAGGQQETQYF

J: TRBJ1-1
V: TRBV19
D: NA
size: NA
DNA: TGTGCCAGCCTTCCGGCGGGAGGAAGCACTGAAGCTTTCTTT
CDR3: CASLPAGGSTEAFF

J: TRBJ2-2
V: TRBV5-1
D: NA
size: NA
DNA: TGCGCCAGCAGCCTAGGACATATAAACACCGGGGAGCTGTTTTTT
CDR3: CASSLGHINTGELFF

J: TRBJ2-1
V: TRBV6-5
D: TRBD2
size: NA
DNA: TGTGCCAGCAGACTAGCGGGAGTGGCCAATGAGCAGTTCTTC
CDR3: CASRLAGVANEQFF

J: TRBJ1-5
V: TRBV15
D: NA
size: NA
DNA: TGTGCCACCAGCAGGGAGGAGGGCTATCAGCCCCAGCATTTT
CDR3: CATSREEGYQPQHF

J: TRBJ1-1
V: TRBV9
D: TRBD1
size: NA
DNA: TGTGCCAGCAGCGTAGGGTTGGGCAGGGGGCTTGATGGTGAAGCTTTCTTT
CDR3: CASSVGLGRGLDGEAFF

J: TRBJ1-2
V: TRBV6-5
D: NA
size: NA
DNA: TGTGCCAGCAGTAGACCAGGCTATCCTGGTGACTACACCTTC
CDR3: CASSRPGYPGDYTF

J: TRBJ1-5
V: TRBV28
D: NA
size: NA
DNA: TGTGCCAGCAGTTTGATCCCCAGGCAGTATAGCAATCAGCCCCAGCATTTT
CDR3: CASSLIPRQYSNQPQHF

J: TRBJ2-7
V: TRBV7-9
D: TRBD1
size: NA
DNA: TGTGCCAGCAGTTCTGACAGGGAAGGATGGTACGAGCAGTACTTC
CDR3: CASSSDREGWYEQYF

J: TRBJ2-7
V: TRBV7-8
D: NA
size: few
DNA: TGTGCCAGCACCGCGACCTACGAGCAGTACTTC
CDR3: CASTATYEQYF

J: TRBJ2-1
V: TRBV5-6
D: NA
size: NA
DNA: TGTGCCAGCAGCTCACCGGGACTGGGGGTTAATTACAATGAGCAGTTCTTC
CDR3: CASSSPGLGVNYNEQFF

J: TRBJ1-1
V: TRBV28
D: TRBD1
size: NA
DNA: TGTGCCAGCAGTTCCCTCTTGGACAGGGCTGAAGCTTTCTTT
CDR3: CASSSLLDRAEAFF

J: TRBJ2-2
V: TRBV7-8
D: NA
size: NA
DNA: NA
CDR3: CASSLVGGPGFFGAGELFF

J: TRBJ2-7
V: TRBV10-3
D: TRBD1
size: NA
DNA: TGTGCCATCAGTGGAAGGACAGGCGGCTCCGAGCAGTACTTC
CDR3: CAISGRTGGSEQYF